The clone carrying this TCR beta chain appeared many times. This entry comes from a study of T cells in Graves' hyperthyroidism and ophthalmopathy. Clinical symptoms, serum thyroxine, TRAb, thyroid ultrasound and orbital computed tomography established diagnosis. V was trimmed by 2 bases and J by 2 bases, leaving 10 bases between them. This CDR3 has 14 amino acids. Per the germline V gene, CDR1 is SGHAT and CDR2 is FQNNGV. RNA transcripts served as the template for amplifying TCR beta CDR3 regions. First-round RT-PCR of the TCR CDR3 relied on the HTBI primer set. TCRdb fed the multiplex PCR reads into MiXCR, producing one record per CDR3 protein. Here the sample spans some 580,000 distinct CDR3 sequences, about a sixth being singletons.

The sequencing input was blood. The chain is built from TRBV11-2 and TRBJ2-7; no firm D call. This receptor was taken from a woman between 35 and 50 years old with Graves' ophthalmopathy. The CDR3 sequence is CASSLSYNTYEQYF. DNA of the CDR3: TGTGCCAGCAGCTTATCGTACAACACCTACGAGCAGTACTTC.